Reported below is one T cell receptor (beta chain). Its antigen remains unknown. The data originate from a study of cytomegalovirus exposure and HLA in healthy donors. There are 13 residues in the CDR3. Germline lookup yields CDR1 SGHTA and CDR2 FQGNSA. Trimming cost V 4 bases and J 4 bases; bases outside gene matches: 3. Notes on the study in general: TCR beta V- and J-gene trimming, according to a later analysis, was linked to a missense DCLRE1C variant. The number of N-insertions in an Asian-associated ancestry cluster was reportedly below the roughly 620-donor mean in a later analysis. Beyond CMV serostatus, there was no information to go on about immune exposure. Three chains tied to CMV proved CMV antigen-specific in vitro.

The PCR had 60 Vbeta and 13 Jbeta primers. Profiling relied on immunoSEQ multiplex PCR, and the TCRdb table lists in-frame clones only, not all of them. In the table there are 200,000 to 250,000 clones, about 77% of which are singletons. The sample taken for sequencing was PBMCs. This TCR derives from a boy between 10 and 17 years old in good health and CMV-seronegative. J is TRBJ1-2 and V is TRBV7-2; TRBD1 aligns across 7 bases. CDR3 protein: CASSSQGTYGYTF. As DNA, the CDR3 is TGTGCCAGCAGCTCACAGGGGACCTATGGCTACACCTTC. Complete variable domain (other parts from reference TRBV7-2 and TRBJ1-2): GAGVSQSPSNKVTEKGKDVELRCDPISGHTALYWYRQSLGQGLEFLIYFQGNSAPDKSGLPSDRFSAERTGGSVSTLTIQRTQQEDSAVYLCASSSQGTYGYTFGSGTRLTVV.